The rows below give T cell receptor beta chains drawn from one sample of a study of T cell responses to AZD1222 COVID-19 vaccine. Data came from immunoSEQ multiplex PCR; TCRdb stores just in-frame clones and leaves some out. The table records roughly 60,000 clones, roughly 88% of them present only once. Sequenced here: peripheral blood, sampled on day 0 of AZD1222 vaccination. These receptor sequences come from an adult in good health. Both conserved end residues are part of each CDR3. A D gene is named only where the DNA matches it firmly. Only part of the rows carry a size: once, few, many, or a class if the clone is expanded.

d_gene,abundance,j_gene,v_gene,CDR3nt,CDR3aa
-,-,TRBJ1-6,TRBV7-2,TGTGCCAGCAGCTTAGCGAACCCTAATGGTTCACCCCTCCACTTT,CASSLANPNGSPLHF
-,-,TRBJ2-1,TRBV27,TGTGCCAGCCGTTCACCAACTACGAGACGGAATTACAATGAGCAGTTCTTC,CASRSPTTRRNYNEQFF
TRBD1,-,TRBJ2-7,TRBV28,TGTGCCAGCACCCGGGACAGCACCTACGAGCAGTACTTC,CASTRDSTYEQYF
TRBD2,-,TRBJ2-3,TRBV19,TGTGCCAGTAGGCGGACTAGCGGCACAGATACGCAGTATTTT,CASRRTSGTDTQYF
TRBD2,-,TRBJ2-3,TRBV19,TGTGCCAGTAACCGAGGGTGGACTAGCGGGAGACCAGATACGCAGTATTTT,CASNRGWTSGRPDTQYF
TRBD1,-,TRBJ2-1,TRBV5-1,TGCGCCAGCAGCCGTGAGGGACAGACGAATGAGCAGTTCTTC,CASSREGQTNEQFF
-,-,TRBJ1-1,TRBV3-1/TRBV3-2,TGTGCCAGCAGCTCCCGACATGTTGACACTGAAGCTTTCTTT,CASSSRHVDTEAFF
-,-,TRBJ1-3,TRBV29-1,TGCAGCGTAGAAGTAACGGGAAACACCATATATTTT,CSVEVTGNTIYF
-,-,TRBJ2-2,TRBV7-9,TGTGCCAGCAGCCAACCGAGACTCCAGGACACCGGGGAGCTGTTTTTT,CASSQPRLQDTGELFF
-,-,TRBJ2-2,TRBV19,TGTGCCACCGGAATTCGGAGGGGGAGGAACGGGGAGCTGTTTTTT,CATGIRRGRNGELFF
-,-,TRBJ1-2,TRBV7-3,TGTGCCAGCAGGGCCCCTGGAGCCACCTCTGATGCGGGCTACACCTTC,CASRAPGATSDAGYTF
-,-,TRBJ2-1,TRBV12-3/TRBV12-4,TGTGCCAGCAGTTTTCTACAGTACAATGAGCAGTTCTTC,CASSFLQYNEQFF
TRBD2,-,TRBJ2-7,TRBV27,TGTGCCAGCAGTTTATCGATCTTGGGTTTGGCGGGAGGGTTTTACTTC,CASSLSILGLAGGFYF
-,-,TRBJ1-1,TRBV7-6,TGTGCCAGCAGCTTAGGCACAGCCACTGAAGCTTTCTTT,CASSLGTATEAFF
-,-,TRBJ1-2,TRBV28,TGTGCCAGCAGTTTGGGCACAAACTATGGCTACACCTTC,CASSLGTNYGYTF
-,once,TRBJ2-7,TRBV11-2,TGTGCCAGCAGCTTAGCTACCCAGGACAGCTCCTACGAGCAGTACTTC,CASSLATQDSSYEQYF
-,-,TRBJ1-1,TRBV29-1,TGCAGCGTCTCTTTATTGCTGAACACTGAAGCTTTCTTT,CSVSLLLNTEAFF
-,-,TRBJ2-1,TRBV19,TGTGCCAGCGACTCGGGGAGGTTTAATGAGCAGTTCTTC,CASDSGRFNEQFF
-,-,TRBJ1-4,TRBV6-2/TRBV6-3,TGTGCCAGCAGTACGGGGAATGAAAAACTGTTTTTT,CASSTGNEKLFF
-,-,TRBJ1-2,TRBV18,TGTGCCAGCTCACCAGGGTTCAACTATGGCTACACCTTC,CASSPGFNYGYTF
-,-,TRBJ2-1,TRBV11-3,TGTGCCAGCAGCTTGGGGGTGGGATCTGGCAAGTTCTTC,CASSLGVGSGKFF
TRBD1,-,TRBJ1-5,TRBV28,TGTGCCAGCAGTTCCGGACAGGGGGGGAGCAATCAGCCCCAGCATTTT,CASSSGQGGSNQPQHF
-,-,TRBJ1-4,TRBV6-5,TGTGCCAGCAGTCCCGGGGACACCAGAGATGAAAAACTGTTTTTT,CASSPGDTRDEKLFF
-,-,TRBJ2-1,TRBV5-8,TGTGCCAGCACCCCTCGGGTCGCTAGGGATGAGCAGTTCTTC,CASTPRVARDEQFF
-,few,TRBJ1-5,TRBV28,TGTGCCAGCAGTTTAAGGTGGCAGCCCCAGCATTTT,CASSLRWQPQHF
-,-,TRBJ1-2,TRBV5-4,TGTGCCAGCAGCTTGTTGCTTACAACAGGGAACTATGGCTACACCTTC,CASSLLLTTGNYGYTF
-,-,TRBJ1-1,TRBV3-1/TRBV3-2,TGTGCCAGCAGCTCTCCGGGACACGGGGACACTGAAGCTTTCTTT,CASSSPGHGDTEAFF
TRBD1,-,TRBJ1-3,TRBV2,TGTGCCAGCAGTGAGAACAGGGGCGGAAACACCATATATTTT,CASSENRGGNTIYF
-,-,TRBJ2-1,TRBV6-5,TGTGCCAGCAGGAATAGTAGGAGGGAGTTCTTC,CASRNSRREFF
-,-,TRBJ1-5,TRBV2,TGTGCCAGCAGTGTAGAAATCAATCAGCCCCAGCATTTT,CASSVEINQPQHF
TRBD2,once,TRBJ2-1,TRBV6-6,TGTGCCAGCAGAGAGAGCGGGAGTAGGAATGAGCAGTTCTTC,CASRESGSRNEQFF
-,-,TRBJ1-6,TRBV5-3,TGTGCCAGAGCCGTTCATGGGGGAAGATATAATTCACCCCTCCACTTT,CARAVHGGRYNSPLHF
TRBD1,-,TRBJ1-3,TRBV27,TGTGCCAGCAGTCGACAGGGGAGAGGGACTGGAAACACCATATATTTT,CASSRQGRGTGNTIYF
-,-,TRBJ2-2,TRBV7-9,TGTGCCAGCAGCTTAGGGGCGACCGGGGAGCTGTTTTTT,CASSLGATGELFF
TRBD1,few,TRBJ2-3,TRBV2,TGTGCCAGCAGGGGACAGGGGATGGGCACAGATACGCAGTATTTT,CASRGQGMGTDTQYF
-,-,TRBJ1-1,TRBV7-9,TGTGCCAGCAGCTTAGTGTCCCCAGACGTTAGAGGGGCTTTCTTT,CASSLVSPDVRGAFF
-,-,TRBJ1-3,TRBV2,TGTGCCAGCAGCGACCTGGTCCGGGGAAACACCATATATTTT,CASSDLVRGNTIYF
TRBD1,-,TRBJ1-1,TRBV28,TGTGCCAGCAGTTTCGACAGGGGGCGGACTGAAGCTTTCTTT,CASSFDRGRTEAFF
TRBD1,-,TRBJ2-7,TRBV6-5,TGTGCCAGCAGTTACTCGAGACAGGGCGTTTTTTACAAGCAGTACTTC,CASSYSRQGVFYKQYF
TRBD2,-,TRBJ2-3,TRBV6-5,TGTGCCAGCAGTTTCGGACTAGCGGGAGGGGCAGATACGCAGTATTTT,CASSFGLAGGADTQYF
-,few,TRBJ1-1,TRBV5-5,TGTGCCAGCAGCCCCCTTTACTCGGTTTTGAACACTGAAGCTTTCTTT,CASSPLYSVLNTEAFF
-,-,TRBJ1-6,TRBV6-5,TGTGCCAGCAGTTACGGGGGGGGGAATTCACCCCTCCACTTT,CASSYGGGNSPLHF
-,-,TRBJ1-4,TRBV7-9,TGTGCCAGCAGCTTAGGAGGGGGAGATGAAAAACTGTTTTTT,CASSLGGGDEKLFF
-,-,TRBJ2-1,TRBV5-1,TGCGCCAGCAGCTTCCCGAGGAGGGGGGACCCAAATGAGCAGTTCTTC,CASSFPRRGDPNEQFF
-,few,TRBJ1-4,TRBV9,TGTGCCAGCAGCGTAGGAGGGGGAACCGGTGAAAAACTGTTTTTT,CASSVGGGTGEKLFF
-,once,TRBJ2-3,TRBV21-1,TGTGCCAGCAGCCCGCGGACCAACACAGATACGCAGTATTTT,CASSPRTNTDTQYF
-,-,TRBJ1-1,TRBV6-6,TGTGCCACTACGATCTTAACAGGCAACACTGAAGCTTTCTTT,CATTILTGNTEAFF
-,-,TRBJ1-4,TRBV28,TGTGCCAGCAGTTCCCCCGGGGGGCGCCCTGAAAAACTGTTTTTT,CASSSPGGRPEKLFF
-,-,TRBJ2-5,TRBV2,TGTGCCAGCGGATGGACTGAAGAGACCCAGTACTTC,CASGWTEETQYF
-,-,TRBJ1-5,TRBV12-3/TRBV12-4,TGTGCCAGCAGTGGACACCTCAATCAGCCCCAGCATTTT,CASSGHLNQPQHF
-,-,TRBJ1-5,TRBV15,TGTGCCACCAGCAGCAAAGGAAGGAGCAATCAGCCCCAGCATTTT,CATSSKGRSNQPQHF
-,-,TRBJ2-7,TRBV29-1,TGCAGCGTTGGGGGGCTCGGCCCCTACGAGCAGTACTTC,CSVGGLGPYEQYF